This T cell receptor (beta chain) was profiled in a study of blood T cell repertoires in COVID-19. As for the study in general: Both acute and convalescent COVID-19 samples were obtained from the United States, Italy and Spain.

As handled by the study authors: Amplification with reference gene primers provided the estimates of nucleated cell counts. Repertoires were generated with immunoSEQ multiplex PCR, while TCRdb's copy carries only in-frame clones and drops some. V, J and clone size are taken as reported in that table, and D and trimming were inferred from the DNA itself. Counted here are over 100,000 clones, about nine tenths occurring once; the ten biggest clones make up around 2%. This CDR3 is built from 17 residues. The V and J ends lost 2 bases and 1 base, in that order; junction bases with no gene match: 4. Germline V CDR1 and CDR2: SGHKS, YYEKEE (reference sequence).

V usage is TRBV5-5 and J usage is TRBJ2-2; 11 bases agree with TRBD2. The source of this sequence is a woman in her forties or fifties with COVID-19, enrolled during active disease. Input material: peripheral blood. CDR3 residues: CASSFSLAGGNTGELFF. In DNA form, the CDR3 reads TGTGCCAGCAGCTTCTCTCTAGCGGGGGGGAACACCGGGGAGCTGTTTTTT.